Listed below are T cell receptor beta chains from one sample, sequenced in a study of T cells in Graves' hyperthyroidism and ophthalmopathy. TCRdb analysed the multiplex PCR reads with MiXCR anew, one entry per CDR3 protein. The sample includes roughly 660,000 distinct CDR3 sequences, around a sixth seen only once; the top ten take around 16%. The sample comprised blood. All receptors derive from a man aged 50-60 years with Graves' hyperthyroidism. The CDR3 runs from the conserved cysteine through the conserved F or W. Each record gives: V gene, clone size, CDR3 protein. Rows give clone size only sometimes, using once, few, many, or a class for an expanded clone.

v_gene: TRBV6-1; abundance: NA; CDR3aa: CASSRPASSYEQYF
v_gene: TRBV28; abundance: many; CDR3aa: CASSINSPLHF
v_gene: TRBV28; abundance: many; CDR3aa: CASQTVRGLETQYF
v_gene: TRBV10-1; abundance: many; CDR3aa: CASSESGGLAEAFF
v_gene: TRBV6-1; abundance: many; CDR3aa: CASSDRGKFEAFF
v_gene: TRBV20-1; abundance: few; CDR3aa: CSAMPQGQAAWDQPQHF
v_gene: TRBV7-2; abundance: many; CDR3aa: CASSNNRETETQYF
v_gene: TRBV7-9; abundance: few; CDR3aa: CASRPKRENTGELFF
v_gene: TRBV11-2; abundance: many; CDR3aa: CASSLGAANEQFF
v_gene: TRBV5-1; abundance: NA; CDR3aa: CASSLASGTETYEQYF
v_gene: TRBV10-2; abundance: NA; CDR3aa: CASIHTNTGELFF
v_gene: TRBV19; abundance: NA; CDR3aa: CASSIDRTGEAFF
v_gene: TRBV20-1; abundance: many; CDR3aa: CSARFGLTSGSSYEQYF
v_gene: TRBV12-3/TRBV12-4; abundance: many; CDR3aa: CASSWDREDEQYF